The 21 T cell receptor beta chains below come from one sample, sequenced in a study of blood T cells in healthy people across ages. A J-beta primer mix and a sample-barcoded 5' primer were used in a second PCR of roughly 6 to 12 cycles. TCRdb used MiXCR to reprocess the 5' RACE reads, holding one entry per CDR3 protein. Of more than 700,000 distinct CDR3 sequences in the sample, roughly 50% were seen once. Sequencing was performed on blood. All receptors derive from a man older than 75 in good health.

The gene calls are TRBV2 and TRBJ2-4, with unresolved D. The J call may be in error: the DNA end matches TRBJ2-7 better. From germline, CDR1 is SNHLY and CDR2 FYNNEI. CDR3 length equals 13 residues. CDR3 bases: TGTGCCAGCAATAGACGTCTCAGTAACGAGCAGTACTTC. Translating it yields CASNRRLSNEQYF.

The chain is built from TRBV6-5 and TRBJ2-1; 9 nucleotides agree with TRBD1. This CDR3 has 13 residues. Germline V gene data show CDR1 as MNHEY and CDR2 as SVGAGI. The ends lost 10 bases at V and 8 bases at J; junction bases unmatched: 9. CDR3 residues: CATTRGQGYEQFF. As DNA, the CDR3 is TGTGCCACGACACGGGGACAGGGCTATGAGCAGTTCTTC.

The chain carries TRBV5-1 and TRBJ2-6; maybe TRBD1 (5 bases). The germline V and J ends were trimmed by 1 base and 0 bases, with 14 bases remaining between them. Looked up from germline, CDR1 is SGHRS and CDR2 is YFSETQ. The length of the CDR3 is 18 residues. In nucleotides, the CDR3 is TGCGCCAGCAGCTTGAGGCAGGGTCATATCTCTGGGGCCAACGTCCTGACTTTC. Its translation: CASSLRQGHISGANVLTF.

In this sample, this clonotype turned up a few times. The V gene is TRBV28, the J gene TRBJ2-7; the D gene could be TRBD1 or TRBD2 (5 bases each). CDR3 length equals 13 residues. V was pared by 5 bases and J by 3 bases, with 11 bases between. CDR1 and CDR2 from the germline V gene are MDHEN and SYDVKM. The CDR3: CASSGGLDYEQYF. The CDR3 bases are TGTGCCAGCAGTGGGGGTTTGGACTACGAGCAGTACTTC.

The rearrangement links TRBV5-1 to TRBJ2-5; D is unresolved. The germline V and J ends were trimmed by 4 bases and 4 bases, with 11 bases remaining between them. The CDR3 is 13 amino acids. Germline loops: CDR1 SGHRS, CDR2 YFSETQ. For the CDR3, the DNA is TGCGCCAGCAGCCCCGGATTAACAGAGACCCAGTACTTC. This sequence encodes CASSPGLTETQYF.

This clonotype was observed at least ten times. This chain connects TRBV6-2 or TRBV6-3 to TRBJ2-7, with 7 bases aligning to TRBD2. The CDR3 covers 14 residues. Looked up from germline, CDR1 is MNHEY and CDR2 is SVGEGT. The V segment lost 2 bases and the J segment 6 bases; nucleotides outside the gene matches: 7. The CDR3 bases are TGTGCCAGCAGTTACGGGTTAGCGGGCCGCGAGCAGTACTTC. Protein sequence: CASSYGLAGREQYF.

The chain recombines TRBV20-1 with TRBJ1-4, with no clear D. Germline loops: CDR1 DFQATT, CDR2 SNEGSKA (reference sequence). The CDR3 is made up of 14 amino acids. Trimming removed 0 bases from V and 10 bases from J, with 15 bases in between. CDR3 coding DNA: TGCAGTGCTAGAGATGACCAACTTCGGGGAAAACTGTTTTTT. Translation: CSARDDQLRGKLFF.

The table lists this clonotype with a count of one. This chain connects TRBV11-1 to TRBJ2-7; D gene unclear. The CDR3 has 15 residues. Germline V gene lookup returns CDR1 SGHAT and CDR2 FQDESV (reference sequence). With 4 bases removed from V and 3 bases from J, the gap between germline ends came to 16 bases. The CDR3 is CASSSTEKINYEQYF. The CDR3 coding sequence is TGTGCCAGCAGCTCAACGGAGAAGATCAACTACGAGCAGTACTTC.

This clonotype was observed a handful of times. The V call is TRBV28, the J call TRBJ1-2, with D tentatively TRBD1 (5 bases). CDR1 MDHEN and CDR2 SYDVKM come from the germline V gene. There are 13 residues in the CDR3. Trimming left V 10 bases short and J 6 bases short, with 18 bases between. CDR3 sequence (DNA): TGTGCCAACTGGGACTACGAAGAGAATGGCTACACCTTC. Translated: CANWDYEENGYTF.

This chain uses TRBV6-5 with TRBJ2-5; tentative D call: TRBD1 (6 bases). CDR1 is MNHEY, CDR2 SVGAGI, per germline. The V end was cut by 5 bases, the J end by 2 bases, with 15 bases between. The CDR3 is 15 residues long. CDR3 region: CASSLTIGGQETQYF. The CDR3 DNA sequence: TGTGCCAGCAGTCTAACTATAGGGGGACAAGAGACCCAGTACTTC.

This clonotype has a handful of counts. The CDR3 coding sequence is TGTGCCAGCAGCCAGGCCGGACAGGGTGTGCAGTTCTTC. Protein: CASSQAGQGVQFF. The J gene is TRBJ2-1, the V gene TRBV6-5, with 8 bases lining up with TRBD1. This CDR3 spans 13 amino acids. Germline values: CDR1 MNHEY, CDR2 SVGAGI. Trimming cost V 6 bases and J 12 bases; bases outside gene matches: 10.

This chain uses TRBV28 with TRBJ1-2, with D perhaps matching TRBD1 (6 bases). The CDR3 is 14 residues long. The V gene's germline CDR1 is MDHEN and CDR2 SYDVKM. The germline V and J ends were trimmed by 3 bases and 4 bases, with 12 bases remaining between them. CDR3 in amino acids: CASSLGGGIYGYTF. CDR3 in DNA: TGTGCCAGCAGTTTGGGGGGGGGCATCTATGGCTACACCTTC.

This sequence joins TRBV20-1 and TRBJ1-2; TRBD1 matches at 7 bases. The CDR3 consists of 13 residues. From germline, CDR1 is DFQATT and CDR2 SNEGSKA (reference sequence). The V and J ends lost 3 bases and 6 bases, in that order; junction bases with no gene match: 7. In DNA, the CDR3 is TGCAGTGCTAGGTGTGACAGGGTCGATGGCTACACCTTC. This codes for CSARCDRVDGYTF.

The chain uses TRBV28 and TRBJ1-6; the match to TRBD1 covers 9 bases. J gave up 9 bases and V 3 bases, and 6 bases lay outside the gene matches. The CDR3 totals 15 residues. The germline gives CDR1 MDHEN, CDR2 SYDVKM. CDR3 nucleotides: TGTGCCAGCAGTTTGGGTACAGGGGGCGCTTCACCCCTCCACTTT. Residues: CASSLGTGGASPLHF. Full variable domain (rest looked up from reference TRBV28 and TRBJ1-6): DVKVTQSSRYLVKRTGEKVFLECVQDMDHENMFWYRQDPGLGLRLIYFSYDVKMKEKGDIPEGYSVSREKKERFSLILESASTNQTSMYLCASSLGTGGASPLHFGNGTRLTVT.

This clonotype occurred a few times. The V and J genes are TRBV25-1 and TRBJ2-3; the D is unclear. The V end was cut by 6 bases, the J end by 14 bases, with 18 bases between. CDR1 is MGHDK, CDR2 SYGVNS, per germline. The CDR3 has 12 amino acids. The CDR3, as DNA: TGTGCCAGCAGCGATACTCGGGCATACGCGTATTTT. Residues: CASSDTRAYAYF.

This chain joins TRBV5-1 and TRBJ1-1; D ambiguous. The CDR3 is made up of 14 amino acids. Trimming stripped 0 bases from V and 4 bases from J, with 10 bases between. The germline CDR1 and CDR2 sequences are SGHRS and YFSETQ. CDR3 nucleotide sequence: TGCGCCAGCAGCTTGGGGTGGCAGGCCACTGAAGCTTTCTTT. Translating gives CASSLGWQATEAFF.

CDR3 residues: CATSDITGGPYNEQFF. CDR3 coding DNA: TGTGCCACCAGTGATATCACGGGAGGGCCTTACAATGAGCAGTTCTTC. The J gene is TRBJ2-1, the V gene TRBV24-1, with 8 bases fitting TRBD2. Germline V gene lookup returns CDR1 KGHDR and CDR2 SFDVKD. Trimming took 3 bases from V and 4 from J; bases not matched to a gene: 7. This CDR3 is built from 16 residues.

The chain links TRBV7-9 to TRBJ2-7, with D possibly matching TRBD2 (5 bases). The CDR3 is 14 residues long. Per germline, CDR1 SEHNR and CDR2 FQNEAQ (reference sequence). V gave up 0 bases and J gave up 10 bases, with 16 bases separating them. The CDR3 is CASSLAGAAEAQYF. The CDR3 coding sequence is TGTGCCAGCAGCTTAGCGGGAGCGGCCGAGGCCCAGTACTTC.

CDR3 DNA: TGTGCCAGCGGGGGGCGCGGCTCTGGGGCCAACGTCCTGACTTTC. Translating gives CASGGRGSGANVLTF. The V gene is TRBV2, the J gene TRBJ2-6; tentatively, D is TRBD1 or TRBD2 (6 bases each). This CDR3 is 15 amino acids long. CDR1 and CDR2 (germline): SNHLY, FYNNEI. Deletions cut 8 bases from V and 0 bases from J, with 11 bases between.

The V and J genes are TRBV14 and TRBJ2-1; no definite D call. CDR1 and CDR2 (germline): SGHDN, FVKESK. Trimming shortened V by 0 bases and J by 7 bases, and 13 bases separated the two germline ends. This CDR3 has 15 residues. The CDR3 protein is CASSQEALSKNEQFF. DNA for the CDR3: TGTGCCAGCAGCCAAGAGGCCCTTTCCAAGAATGAGCAGTTCTTC.

J is TRBJ2-1 and V is TRBV20-1; possibly TRBD1 or TRBD2 for D (5 bases each). Trimming left V 2 bases short and J 0 bases short, with 14 bases between. Per germline, CDR1 DFQATT and CDR2 SNEGSKA (reference sequence). The CDR3 is 16 amino acids. In nucleotides, the CDR3 is TGCAGTGCTAGACGGGGCTACCAGAGCTCCTACAATGAGCAGTTCTTC. Its translation: CSARRGYQSSYNEQFF.